The clone carrying this T cell receptor beta chain has just one count. This sample is part of a study of CD8 T cells in Susac syndrome. The CDR3 spans 14 residues. From germline, CDR1 is MNHEY and CDR2 SVGEGT. Trimming took off 7 bases at V and 1 base at J, with 11 bases between the two ends. Reverse transcription of about 0.45 to 1 ug RNA was carried out with random hexamers. Via MiXCR, TCRdb re-called the immunoSEQ multiplex PCR reads, giving one row per CDR3 protein. The sample includes about 190,000 distinct CDR3 sequences, under 97% seen only once; the top ten take 0.075% to 0.1%. V and J are TRBV6-2 or TRBV6-3 and TRBJ2-4, with D possibly being TRBD1 or TRBD2 (5 bases each). Input material: CD4+ T cells from PBMCs. This TCR was sampled from a human donor with Susac syndrome. The CDR3 nucleotides are TGTGCCAGCAATCGGGACGCCGCCAAAAACATTCAGTACTTC. Its protein is CASNRDAAKNIQYF.